This T cell receptor beta chain was captured by sequencing in a study of cytomegalovirus exposure and HLA in healthy donors. Study findings and constraints: Despite most TCR sequences being rare, some public TCRs occurred in many donors. A later analysis reportedly identified an Asian-associated ancestry cluster as carrying fewer N-insertions than the roughly 700-donor mean. In vitro confirmation showed a few CMV-associated chains to be CMV antigen specific.

It was with 60 Vbeta and 13 Jbeta primers that the PCR ran. As processed by the authors: Tens of millions of unique TCR beta chains, roughly 11 million shared, were counted in a later analysis. Measured with immunoSEQ multiplex PCR; TCRdb has only the in-frame clones, and not every one. Clonal size and the V and J genes are those of that table, whereas D and trimming came from the DNA. This repertoire shows 150,000 to 200,000 clones, 70% to 80% found once; its top ten account for 3.5% to 5%. As for this clone: Its specificity is not known.

This CDR3 has 17 amino acids. Germline lookup yields CDR1 SGHVS and CDR2 FNYEAQ. Trimming removed 1 base from V and 1 base from J, with 16 bases in between. The chain uses TRBV7-6 and TRBJ1-2, with D possibly TRBD1 on 5 matching bases. This clonotype originated in a woman aged 25-40 years in good health and CMV-seropositive. Sequencing was performed on PBMCs. The CDR3 DNA sequence: TGTGCCAGCAGCTTAGGGCCCCGGGGGAAGATTAACTATGGCTACACCTTC. As protein: CASSLGPRGKINYGYTF.